The source of this T cell receptor (beta chain) is a study of technical replicates of blood from several donors. The CDR3 is 14 residues long. V gave up 3 bases and J gave up 3 bases, with 11 bases separating them. Germline CDR1 is LNHDA and CDR2 is SQIVND (reference sequence). Sequencing was performed with immunoSEQ multiplex PCR; in TCRdb, only in-frame clones are kept and a portion is missing. The sample holds tens of thousands of clones, 94% seen once. Source material: T cells isolated from PBMCs. The TCR originated in a human donor in good health. The chain is built from TRBV19 and TRBJ2-5; TRBD1 might be the D (5 bases). CDR3 protein: CASSIQGSKETQYF. In nucleotides, the CDR3 is TGTGCCAGTAGTATTCAGGGATCAAAAGAGACCCAGTACTTC.